The 30 T cell receptor beta chains reported below all come from one sample, sequenced in a study of radiation and T cells in renal cell carcinoma. Generated by immunoSEQ multiplex PCR, the TCRdb table keeps only in-frame clones and is missing some. This sample has 45,000 to 55,000 clones, with more than 80% found just once. The time point: blood 2 weeks post-SBRT. Treatment reported: 15 Gy SBRT to primary tumor, nephrectomy 4 weeks later. The specimen comprised blood, sampled from a patient whose treatment included radiotherapy and nephrectomy. These receptors were obtained from a woman in her sixties or seventies with renal cell carcinoma.

Concerning this clone itself: At one of its ends the junction is not consistent with the germline gene, which may arise from a read error. The same CDR3 is also encoded by other DNA sequences in this sample. CDR3 region: CASSVGWPSYEQYF. CDR3 coding DNA: TGCGCCAGCAGTGTCGGGTGGCCGAGCTACGAGCAGTACTTC. This chain connects TRBV6-6 to TRBJ2-7; D is undetermined. This CDR3 contains 14 residues. CDR1 MNHNY and CDR2 SVGAGI come from the germline V gene (reference sequence).

The chain couples TRBV10-2 to TRBJ1-5; a weak D match, TRBD1 (6 bases). CDR3 length equals 15 residues. Germline lookup yields CDR1 WSHSY and CDR2 SAAADI. V lost 8 bases and J lost 4, with 18 bases in between. The CDR3 loop reads CASAHEGGANQPQHF. Written as DNA, the CDR3 is TGCGCCAGCGCCCACGAGGGGGGGGCAAATCAGCCCCAGCATTTT.

V and J are TRBV9 and TRBJ1-6, with 10 bases fitting TRBD1. The CDR3 runs to 16 residues. The junction had 10 bases not matched to a gene; V was cut back by 3 bases and J by 10 bases. Germline CDR1 SGDLS, CDR2 YYNGEE. The CDR3 region has the DNA TGTGCCAGCAGCGCCTCCGGGACAGGGGTAGGGTCACCCCTCCACTTT. Its protein is CASSASGTGVGSPLHF.

The V call is TRBV19, the J call TRBJ2-2, with TRBD2 matching 11 bases. This CDR3 is built from 15 residues. Trimming at V came to 4 bases and at J to 5 bases, leaving 3 bases not matched to a gene. The V gene's germline CDR1 is LNHDA and CDR2 SQIVND (reference sequence). The CDR3 DNA reads as TGTGCCAGTAGTACTTCTAGCGGGAGGACCGGGGAGCTGTTTTTT. Amino acids: CASSTSSGRTGELFF.

The chain employs TRBV6-6 and TRBJ1-6, with D unresolved. V was cut by 2 bases and J by 7 bases, with 3 bases left in between. CDR1 MNHNY and CDR2 SVGAGI come from the germline V gene (reference sequence). CDR3 length: 12 residues. The CDR3 DNA reads TGTGCCAGCAGTTACCCAAATTCACCCCTCCACTTT. Translated: CASSYPNSPLHF.

The J gene is TRBJ2-3, the V gene TRBV9; maybe TRBD2 (6 bases). Trimming took off 5 bases at V and 6 bases at J, with 16 bases between the two ends. Germline V gene data show CDR1 as SGDLS and CDR2 as YYNGEE. CDR3 length: 14 amino acids. This CDR3 is CASSFSSSGDTQYF. Written as DNA, the CDR3 is TGTGCCAGCAGTTTTTCGAGTAGCGGTGATACGCAGTATTTT.

The chain joins TRBV6-5 to TRBJ1-2, with 7 bases fitting TRBD1. The CDR3 loop spans 15 amino acids. Germline loops: CDR1 MNHEY, CDR2 SVGAGI. Trimming cost V 5 bases and J 8 bases; bases outside gene matches: 14. This CDR3 reads CASSQSTGPGRGYTF. The CDR3 bases are TGTGCCAGCAGTCAGTCGACAGGGCCGGGACGCGGCTACACCTTC.

This clone was seen a few times. The V and J genes are TRBV30 and TRBJ2-3; D is ambiguous. Trimming left V 0 bases short and J 8 bases short, with 9 bases between. Germline lookup yields CDR1 GTSNPN and CDR2 SVGIG (reference sequence). CDR3 length equals 12 residues. In DNA, the CDR3 is TGTGCCTGGAGTGTAACCGCAGGTACGCAGTATTTT. Protein product: CAWSVTAGTQYF.

V usage is TRBV6-1 and J usage is TRBJ1-1, with TRBD1 matching 9 bases. This CDR3 is built from 15 residues. Trimming at V came to 4 bases and at J to 4 bases, leaving 7 bases not matched to a gene. Per germline, CDR1 MNHNS and CDR2 SASEGT. In DNA form, the CDR3 reads TGTGCCAGCAGTGCTCTTCCGACAGGGGGCACTGAAGCTTTCTTT. Its translation: CASSALPTGGTEAFF.

The genes are TRBV28 and TRBJ1-5; 9 bases agree with TRBD1. In germline, CDR1 is MDHEN, CDR2 SYDVKM. J lost 6 bases, V lost 6 bases, and 6 bases had no gene match. This CDR3 spans 14 amino acids. This CDR3 is CASRGQGSTQPQHF. CDR3 in DNA: TGTGCCAGCAGGGGACAGGGTTCAACTCAGCCCCAGCATTTT.

The chain is built from TRBV4-2 and TRBJ1-3, with 10 positions matching TRBD1. V gave up 2 bases and J gave up 6 bases; unmatched junction bases: 7. The CDR3 totals 16 residues. Germline V gene data show CDR1 as LGHNA and CDR2 as YNFKEQ. CDR3 DNA sequence: TGTGCCAGCAGCCAAAATTTGGACAGGGGGTTAAACACCATATATTTT. This sequence encodes CASSQNLDRGLNTIYF.

This chain uses TRBV5-4 with TRBJ1-6; D gene unclear. The ends were cut back, 2 bases at V and 8 bases at J, with 14 bases in the middle. Germline assignment: CDR1 SGHNT and CDR2 YYREEE (reference sequence). There are 15 residues in the CDR3. The CDR3 reads CASSLDWTGDSPLHF. Here the CDR3 DNA reads TGTGCCAGCAGCTTAGACTGGACCGGAGATTCACCCCTCCACTTT.

The chain combines TRBV11-2 with TRBJ2-7, with 11 bases lining up with TRBD2. With V trimmed by 3 bases and J by 4 bases, 8 bases remained unmatched. Germline CDR1 is SGHAT and CDR2 is FQNNGV. The CDR3 loop spans 16 amino acids. The CDR3 region is CASSFLAGGSPYEQYF. CDR3 in DNA: TGTGCCAGCAGCTTTCTAGCGGGAGGTTCTCCTTACGAGCAGTACTTC.

The chain has TRBV7-9 and TRBJ1-1; TRBD1 matches at 12 bases. The CDR3 sequence is 16 residues long. The V and J ends lost 5 bases and 7 bases, in that order; junction bases with no gene match: 11. CDR1 is SEHNR and CDR2 is FQNEAQ in the germline V gene (reference sequence). The DNA of the CDR3 is TGTGCCAGCAGCCAAGAGGGACAGGGGGCGAGAAGTGAAGCTTTCTTT. Translating it yields CASSQEGQGARSEAFF.

The V and J genes are TRBV7-9 and TRBJ1-1; D is uncertain. CDR3 size: 12 residues. Trimming removed 5 bases from V and 0 bases from J, with 4 bases in between. Germline V gene data show CDR1 as SEHNR and CDR2 as FQNEAQ (reference sequence). CDR3 region: CASSPVNTEAFF. In DNA, the CDR3 is TGTGCCAGCAGCCCGGTGAACACTGAAGCTTTCTTT.

V usage is TRBV5-1 and J usage is TRBJ1-1; D perhaps matches TRBD1 (5 bases). The CDR3 totals 14 residues. Trimming pared 4 bases from V and 5 bases from J, leaving 15 bases between. CDR1 SGHRS and CDR2 YFSETQ come from the germline V gene. The CDR3 DNA is TGCGCCAGCAGCCTAGGATCAGGGTCAACTGAAGCTTTCTTT. Its protein is CASSLGSGSTEAFF.

The V gene is TRBV5-1, the J gene TRBJ2-2; D tentatively reads TRBD1 or TRBD2 (5 bases each). The V gene lost 4 bases and the J gene lost 7 bases, with 8 bases spanning the gap. The CDR3 has 12 residues. Germline values: CDR1 SGHRS, CDR2 YFSETQ. CDR3 nucleotides: TGCGCCAGCAGCCGGGACGGCGGGGAGCTGTTTTTT. Amino acid sequence: CASSRDGGELFF.

The chain couples TRBV18 to TRBJ2-5, with TRBD2 matching over 12 bases. The end of the DNA is better explained by TRBJ2-7, so the J call may be wrong. CDR1 is KGHSH and CDR2 is LQKENI in the germline V gene. The CDR3 spans 16 residues. CDR3 in DNA: TGTGCCAGCTCACCCCCTAGCGGGGGGGGAGTCTACGAGCAGTACTTC. The encoded protein is CASSPPSGGGVYEQYF.

The chain joins TRBV5-5 to TRBJ2-2; weak D call: TRBD1 (6 bases). The CDR3 is made up of 15 amino acids. Trimming took off 1 base at V and 6 bases at J, with 13 bases between the two ends. Germline V lookup: CDR1 SGHKS, CDR2 YYEKEE (reference sequence). The CDR3 sequence is CASSLIAGAAGELFF. The CDR3 bases are TGTGCCAGCAGCTTGATCGCAGGGGCGGCCGGGGAGCTGTTTTTT.

J is TRBJ2-7 and V is TRBV6-5, with TRBD2 as a possible D gene (5 bases). The CDR3 consists of 15 residues. Germline CDR1 MNHEY, CDR2 SVGAGI. V was pared by 2 bases and J by 0 bases, with 11 bases between. The CDR3 nucleotides are TGTGCCAGCAGTTACCTAGCCCATAGCTCCTACGAGCAGTACTTC. Residues: CASSYLAHSSYEQYF.

The rearrangement uses TRBV6-1 and TRBJ1-2; D unresolved. V lost 1 base, J lost 4 bases, and 16 bases lay in between. The V gene's germline CDR1 is MNHNS and CDR2 SASEGT. The length of the CDR3 is 16 residues. CDR3 sequence reads: CASSEGTYGLFYGYTF. DNA for the CDR3: TGTGCCAGCAGTGAAGGGACGTATGGGCTCTTCTATGGCTACACCTTC.

The chain joins TRBV27 to TRBJ1-5; D is unclear. Germline V gives CDR1 MNHEY, CDR2 SMNVEV (reference sequence). Trimming removed 5 bases at V and 4 bases at J, with 9 bases between. This CDR3 has 13 residues. CDR3 DNA: TGTGCCAGCAGTCTCGCCCGGAATCAGCCCCAGCATTTT. Protein sequence: CASSLARNQPQHF.

The V gene is TRBV4-1, the J gene TRBJ1-2; D remains ambiguous. Trimming cost V 1 base and J 1 base, with 10 bases left between them. CDR1 and CDR2 (germline): MGHRA, YSYEKL. This CDR3 spans 15 amino acids. The CDR3 DNA reads as TGCGCCAGCAGCCAAGGTTTAGGGCTTAACTATGGCTACACCTTC. Translation: CASSQGLGLNYGYTF.

This chain links TRBV29-1 with TRBJ2-5; 12 positions match TRBD1. This CDR3 contains 14 residues. The germline V gene has CDR1 SQVTM and CDR2 ANQGSEA. V gave up 6 bases and J gave up 4 bases; unmatched junction bases: 6. This CDR3 is CSVTGTGGGETQYF. The DNA of the CDR3 is TGCAGCGTAACCGGGACAGGGGGCGGAGAGACCCAGTACTTC.

The V and J genes are TRBV2 and TRBJ1-4; 9 nucleotides align to TRBD1. V gave up 3 bases and J gave up 7 bases; unmatched junction bases: 9. The CDR3 is 16 amino acids. Germline CDR1 and CDR2: SNHLY and FYNNEI. The CDR3 coding sequence is TGTGCCAGCAGTGATTGGACTCAGGACAGGGGTGAAAAACTGTTTTTT. Protein sequence: CASSDWTQDRGEKLFF.

This chain links TRBV5-6 with TRBJ2-1; 7 bases match TRBD2. V lost 0 bases and J lost 8; bases outside the gene matches: 14. Germline V lookup: CDR1 SGHDT, CDR2 YYEEEE. The length of the CDR3 is 17 residues. CDR3 sequence: CASSLVYGLGVRDEQFF. In DNA, the CDR3 is TGTGCCAGCAGCTTGGTTTATGGACTAGGGGTTAGGGATGAGCAGTTCTTC.

This chain connects TRBV4-2 to TRBJ1-1, with D maybe TRBD1 (5 bases). This CDR3 has 14 residues. V lost 8 bases and J 1 base, leaving 14 bases between the germline ends. The germline V gene has CDR1 LGHNA and CDR2 YNFKEQ. In DNA form, the CDR3 reads TGTGCCAGCTGCCCACAGGTCGCGAACACTGAAGCTTTCTTT. Residues: CASCPQVANTEAFF.

This chain uses TRBV5-6 with TRBJ2-3; D call uncertain. The CDR3 covers 18 residues. CDR1 and CDR2 (germline): SGHDT, YYEEEE. Between the trimmed V and J ends, which lost 4 bases and 0 bases, there was a span of 21 bases. For the CDR3, the DNA is TGTGCCAGCAGCATGGTGGGGTTTCTTGGGTCTAGCACAGATACGCAGTATTTT. Translated: CASSMVGFLGSSTDTQYF.

This sequence joins TRBV7-6 and TRBJ2-7, with 8 bases lining up with TRBD1. Trimming at V came to 5 bases and at J to 4 bases, leaving 7 bases not matched to a gene. Per the germline V gene, CDR1 is SGHVS and CDR2 is FNYEAQ. This CDR3 region has 14 residues. The CDR3 region has the DNA TGTGCCAGCAGCAACCAGGGGGCCGTTTACGAGCAGTACTTC. This sequence encodes CASSNQGAVYEQYF.

The rearrangement joins TRBV2 to TRBJ2-1; D unresolved. Germline V gene data show CDR1 as SNHLY and CDR2 as FYNNEI. Trimming pared 4 bases from V and 11 bases from J, leaving 15 bases between. The CDR3 length is 13 residues. The chain's CDR3 is CASSVSMNGQQFF. The CDR3 DNA reads as TGTGCCAGCAGTGTAAGTATGAACGGTCAGCAGTTCTTC.